This TCR beta chain was profiled in a study of Ad26.COV2.S vaccination and SARS-CoV-2 variants. A word on this clone: No antigen is known for it.

The table came from immunoSEQ multiplex PCR; TCRdb's copy has only in-frame clones and leaves some out. Of fewer than 400,000 clones in the sample, 89% are singletons; the top ten hold 1.9%. Treatment: around 19 received Ad26.COV2.S at low or high dose, single or two shots; a few received placebo; per-sample allocation not given. Samples were taken on day 63 after the first vaccine or placebo injection. Study conclusions and caveats: People who got the vaccine had more spike-specific TCR breadth than people who got placebo. Placebo recipients and vaccine recipients were similar in non-spike TCR breadth. Once vaccination had occurred, spike-specific CD8+ and CD4+ T cell responses reportedly showed substantial breadth.

CDR1 is SGHRS, CDR2 YFSETQ, per germline. V lost 6 bases, J lost 0 bases, and 13 bases stayed unmatched. This CDR3 has 17 residues. The receptor comes from a person between 18 and 65 years old who received the Ad26.COV2.S COVID-19 vaccine or a placebo. V gene TRBV5-1 combines with J gene TRBJ2-3; 7 nucleotides align to TRBD2. Sequencing was performed on peripheral blood, taken in a trial of Ad26.COV2.S vaccine versus placebo. Here the CDR3 DNA reads TGCGCCAGCATCAATGGGGGGGACTGGAGGAGCACAGATACGCAGTATTTT. This codes for CASINGGDWRSTDTQYF.